This record looks at one TCR beta chain sequence and its context. Sequenced by immunoSEQ multiplex PCR; TCRdb stores in-frame clones only, minus some. Here the sample spans roughly 250,000 clones, over 65% being singletons. The sample comes from a study of blood T cell repertoires in COVID-19. On the study more broadly: T cells, B-cell-depleted T cells, or PBMCs supplied cDNA or gDNA.

The source is a woman over 75 with acute or convalescent COVID-19. Material: peripheral blood.

As DNA, the CDR3 is TGTGCCAGCAGCCCTAAAACTGCTGGGGGGACAGATACGCAGTATTTT. It is translated as CASSPKTAGGTDTQYF. This sequence joins TRBV6-2 or TRBV6-3 and TRBJ2-3; TRBD2 might be the D (6 bases). V shed 6 bases and J shed 3 bases, with 19 bases lying between them. Looked up from germline, CDR1 is MNHEY and CDR2 is SVGEGT. The CDR3 sequence is 16 residues long.